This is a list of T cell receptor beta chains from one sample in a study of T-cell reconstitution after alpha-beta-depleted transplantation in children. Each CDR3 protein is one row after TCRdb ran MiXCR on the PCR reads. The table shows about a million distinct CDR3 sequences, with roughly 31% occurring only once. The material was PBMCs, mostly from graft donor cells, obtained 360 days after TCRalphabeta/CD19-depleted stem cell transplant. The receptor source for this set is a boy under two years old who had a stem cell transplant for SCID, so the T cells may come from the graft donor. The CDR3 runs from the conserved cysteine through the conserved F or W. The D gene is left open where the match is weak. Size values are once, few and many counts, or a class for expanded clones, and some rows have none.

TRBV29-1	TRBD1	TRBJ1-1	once	TGCAGCGTTGCCGGGACAGGGGTCACTGAAGCTTTCTTT	CSVAGTGVTEAFF
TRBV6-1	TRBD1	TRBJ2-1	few	TGTGCCAGCACTCCGGACAGGGTGGCCAATGAGCAGTTCTTC	CASTPDRVANEQFF
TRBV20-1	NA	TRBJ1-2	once	TGCAGTGCCATCTCAGGGAGGCCCTATGGCTACACCTTC	CSAISGRPYGYTF
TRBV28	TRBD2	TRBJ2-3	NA	TGTGCCAGCAGTTTACCGATCGGGACTAGCGGGGGCCCACCTTTGGATTTT	CASSLPIGTSGGPPLDF
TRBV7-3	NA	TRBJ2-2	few	TGTGCCAGCAGCTTAGGGACACTCGGCGGGGAGCTGTTTTTT	CASSLGTLGGELFF
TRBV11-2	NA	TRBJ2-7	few	TGTGCCAGCAGCCCACTAAGGGGACAACTATTTTCCTACGAGCAGTACTTC	CASSPLRGQLFSYEQYF
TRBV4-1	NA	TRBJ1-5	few	TGCGCCAGCAGTCCGGGCCGGGATAGCAATCAGCCCCAGCATTTT	CASSPGRDSNQPQHF
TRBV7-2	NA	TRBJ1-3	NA	TGTGCCAGCAGCCGACTAGCGGGGTTGAGAAACACCATATATTTT	CASSRLAGLRNTIYF
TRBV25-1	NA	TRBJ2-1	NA	TGTGCCAGCAGGGCAACCGGGACACTGGACTCCTACAATGAGCAGTTCTTC	CASRATGTLDSYNEQFF
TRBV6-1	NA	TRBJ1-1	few	TGTGCCAGCATCAGGGGCAGCAAGGGTGCTGAAGCTTTCTTT	CASIRGSKGAEAFF
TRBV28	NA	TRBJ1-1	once	TGTGCCAGCAGATGGACCAACACTGAAGCTTTCTTT	CASRWTNTEAFF
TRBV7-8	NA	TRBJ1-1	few	TGTGCCAGCAGCTTAGGGGTGGGGGGGGTGAACACTGAAGCTTTCTTT	CASSLGVGGVNTEAFF
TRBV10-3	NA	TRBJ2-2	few	TGTGCCATCGGAGAATTGAGTGGGGAGCTGTTTTTT	CAIGELSGELFF
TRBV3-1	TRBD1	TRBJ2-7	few	TGTGCCAGCAGCCAAGCAGGGGGCAGCGAGCAGTACTTC	CASSQAGGSEQYF
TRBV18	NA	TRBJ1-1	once	TGTGCCAGCTCAACGGTCGGCGGGACACCTTTGAACACTGAAGCTTTCTTT	CASSTVGGTPLNTEAFF
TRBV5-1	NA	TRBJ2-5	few	TGCGCCAGCAGCCGCACTAGGACGCAACAAGAGACCCAGTACTTC	CASSRTRTQQETQYF
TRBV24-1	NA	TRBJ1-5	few	TGTGCCACCAGTGACCCTAGATTGGGCAATCAGCCCCAGCATTTT	CATSDPRLGNQPQHF
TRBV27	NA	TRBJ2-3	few	TGTGCCAGCAGCCCAGGACAATTAATCACAGATACGCAGTATTTT	CASSPGQLITDTQYF
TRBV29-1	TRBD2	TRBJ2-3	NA	TGCAGCGTTGTCCATCGGCGGGGGGGCCCAGATACGCAGTATTTT	CSVVHRRGGPDTQYF
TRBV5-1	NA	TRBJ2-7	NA	TGCGCCAGCAAGCCTAGCCCTAGCCAATACGAGCAGTACTTC	CASKPSPSQYEQYF
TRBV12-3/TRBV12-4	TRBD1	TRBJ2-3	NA	TGTGCCAGCAGTCAAACCGCCTTTCAACAGGGGCCCACAGATACGCAGTATTTT	CASSQTAFQQGPTDTQYF
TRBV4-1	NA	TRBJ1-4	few	TGCGCCAGCAGCCAAGTTGGGGTAACTAATGAAAAACTGTTTTTT	CASSQVGVTNEKLFF
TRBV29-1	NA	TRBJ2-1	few	TGCAGCGTTGAAGAGGGAGCAGGGGGAGGGAATGAGCAGTTCTTC	CSVEEGAGGGNEQFF
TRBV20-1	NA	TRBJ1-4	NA	TGCAGTGCTAGAGACCATAAGGCTTTTAATGAAAAACTGTTTTTT	CSARDHKAFNEKLFF
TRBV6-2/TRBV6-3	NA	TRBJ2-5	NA	TGTGCCAGCAGTTATCTGGACACCCAAGAGACCCAGTACTTC	CASSYLDTQETQYF
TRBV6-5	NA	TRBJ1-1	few	TGTGCCAGCAGTTATGCGGGTTGGACTGAAGCTTTCTTT	CASSYAGWTEAFF
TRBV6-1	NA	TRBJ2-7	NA	TGTGCCAGCAGACCTACAGGGTCAAAAAGCTACGAGCAGTACTTC	CASRPTGSKSYEQYF
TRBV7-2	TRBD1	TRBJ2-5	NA	TGTGCCAGCAGCTTAGGAGAGGGGGCCGGGACCCAGTACTTC	CASSLGEGAGTQYF
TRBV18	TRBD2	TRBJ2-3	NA	TGTGCCAGCTCACCATTACCAGCGGGGGCCACAGATACGCAGTATTTT	CASSPLPAGATDTQYF
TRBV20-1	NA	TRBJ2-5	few	TGCAGTGCTACAAGACAGGCCCGGGAGACCCAGTACTTC	CSATRQARETQYF
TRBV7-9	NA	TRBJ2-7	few	TGTGCCAGCAGTTACCACGGAGTCTACGAGCAGTACTTC	CASSYHGVYEQYF
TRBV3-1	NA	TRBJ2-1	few	TGTGCCAGCAGCCGGGGGATAAGCTCCTACAATGAGCAGTTCTTC	CASSRGISSYNEQFF
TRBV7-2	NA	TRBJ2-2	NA	TGTGCCAGCAGTCGAAACCCCACCGGGGAGCTGTTTTTT	CASSRNPTGELFF
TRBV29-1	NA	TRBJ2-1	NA	TGCAGCGTTGAAGATGGAAGACAAATCCAGTCCCGAAATGAGCAGTTCTTC	CSVEDGRQIQSRNEQFF
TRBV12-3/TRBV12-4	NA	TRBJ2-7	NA	TGTGCCAGCAGTTCCCGGGGAGACACGTCCTACGAGCAGTACTTC	CASSSRGDTSYEQYF
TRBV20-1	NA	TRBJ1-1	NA	TGCAGTGCCGGGACCCGAACACGGGCGGATGGGACTGAAGCTTTCTTT	CSAGTRTRADGTEAFF
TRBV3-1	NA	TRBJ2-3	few	TGTGCCAGCAGCCAAGCGGTGTTCAGCTTGGGAACAGATACGCAGTATTTT	CASSQAVFSLGTDTQYF
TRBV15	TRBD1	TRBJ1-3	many	TGTGCCACCAGCCCTCAGACAGGGATTGGAAACACCATATATTTT	CATSPQTGIGNTIYF
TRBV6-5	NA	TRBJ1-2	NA	TGTGCCAGCAGTTACGTCGGGGGGGAAGGGTATGGCTACACCTTC	CASSYVGGEGYGYTF
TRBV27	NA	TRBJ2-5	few	TGTGCCAGCAGTTTACCGCCGCACAACCGGGGGGAGACCCAGTACTTC	CASSLPPHNRGETQYF
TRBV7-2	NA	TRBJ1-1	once	TGTGCCAGCAGCCCTGGGAGGACCAAAGCTTTCTTT	CASSPGRTKAFF
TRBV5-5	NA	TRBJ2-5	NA	TGTGCCAGCAGCTCCCGGATGGAGACCCAGTACTTC	CASSSRMETQYF
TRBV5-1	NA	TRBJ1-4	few	TGCGCCAGCAGCTTTATCGGGGCGAATGGTGAAAAACTGTTTTTT	CASSFIGANGEKLFF
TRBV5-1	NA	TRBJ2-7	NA	TGCGCCAGCAGCCCCTGGCAGGCTGAGCACGAGCAGTACTTC	CASSPWQAEHEQYF
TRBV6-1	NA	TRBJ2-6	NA	TGTGCCAGCACAGAGGGGACTGGGGCCAACGTCCTGACTTTC	CASTEGTGANVLTF
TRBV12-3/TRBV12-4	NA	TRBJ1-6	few	TGTGCCAGCAGTCCGGAGGGGTATTCACCCCTCCACTTT	CASSPEGYSPLHF
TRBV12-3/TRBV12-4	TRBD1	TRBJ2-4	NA	TGTGCCAGCAGCGATCTCCGGGACAGGGAGGCCATTCAGTACTTC	CASSDLRDREAIQYF
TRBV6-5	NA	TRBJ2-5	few	TGTGCCAGCAGTTACGACAGTTTTCTCCAAGAGACCCAGTACTTC	CASSYDSFLQETQYF
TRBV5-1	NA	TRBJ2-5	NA	TGCGCCAGCAATTGGGGTCTTTCCCAAGAGACCCAGTACTTC	CASNWGLSQETQYF
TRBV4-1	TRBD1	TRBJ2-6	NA	TGCGCCAGCAGCCGCTGGACAGGGTATACCTCTGGGGCCAACGTCCTGACTTTC	CASSRWTGYTSGANVLTF
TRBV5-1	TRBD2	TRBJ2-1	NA	TGCGCCAGCAGCTTGAGCAGACTAGCGGGGGGATACAATGAGCAGTTCTTC	CASSLSRLAGGYNEQFF
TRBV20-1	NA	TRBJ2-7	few	TGCAGTGCGTCCTTAGGGAGGGAGCAGTACTTC	CSASLGREQYF
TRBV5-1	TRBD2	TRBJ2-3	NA	TGCGCCAGCAGTCCTGGACTAGCGGGCTTCGGGGATACGCAGTATTTT	CASSPGLAGFGDTQYF
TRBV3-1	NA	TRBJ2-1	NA	TGTGCCAGCAGCCAAGGTTTGCAGGGGCGCTCCTACAATGAGCAGTTCTTC	CASSQGLQGRSYNEQFF